This T cell receptor beta chain was observed in a study of identical twins' blood T cells. Germline-derived CDR1 and CDR2 are LGHDT and YNNKEL (reference sequence). CDR3 size: 14 residues. Deletions cut 5 bases from V and 1 base from J, with 11 bases between. MiXCR was run by TCRdb on the 5' RACE reads, yielding one entry per CDR3 protein. This sample has a few hundred thousand distinct CDR3 sequences; about 28% occur once, and the top ten carry approximately 6.6%. Sequencing was done on a sample of PBMCs. This TCR came from a woman between 18 and 50 years old in good health. The rearrangement uses TRBV3-1 and TRBJ1-1; D is perhaps TRBD1 (5 bases). CDR3 in amino acids: CASSNRQRNTEAFF. CDR3 bases: TGTGCCAGCAGCAATCGACAGAGGAACACTGAAGCTTTCTTT.